Below are 5 T cell receptor beta chains sequenced from a single sample in a study of blood T cell repertoires in COVID-19. Repertoires were generated with immunoSEQ multiplex PCR, while TCRdb's copy carries only in-frame clones and drops some. Of about 150,000 clones detected, almost 80% appear once; the ten largest clones hold about 9%. Sequencing was performed on peripheral blood. These receptor sequences come from a man aged 45-60 years with active or convalescent COVID-19.

The rearrangement links TRBV12-2 to TRBJ2-7; no check of the table's D call, TRBD1, against the DNA was made. TRBV12-2 counts as a pseudogene. The CDR3 consists of 13 residues. CDR3 sequence (DNA): TGTGCAAGTCGCGTATACAGGGACCAAGAGCAGTACTTC. Encoded protein: CASRVYRDQEQYF.

This clone was detected only a few times. In nucleotides, the CDR3 is TGTGCCAGCAGTGAAGTTGGTAGCGGCTACGTGCAGTATTTT. It translates to CASSEVGSGYVQYF. The chain is built from TRBV6-1 and TRBJ2-3, with TRBD2 as a possible D gene (6 bases). Germline CDR1 and CDR2: MNHNS and SASEGT. This CDR3 region has 14 residues. The germline V and J ends were trimmed by 1 base and 11 bases, with 16 bases remaining between them.

V is TRBV28 and J is TRBJ2-7, with D perhaps matching TRBD2 (6 bases). CDR1 is MDHEN, CDR2 SYDVKM, per germline. There are 15 residues in the CDR3. V lost 4 bases, J lost 2 bases, and 15 bases lay in between. In DNA, the CDR3 is TGTGCCAGCAGTTCCTTCGGGACTGAGACCTACGAGCAGTACTTC. Encoded protein: CASSSFGTETYEQYF.

The V gene is TRBV9, the J gene TRBJ1-1, with D perhaps TRBD1 (5 bases). CDR3 length: 16 amino acids. Trimming took off 0 bases at V and 0 bases at J, with 12 bases between the two ends. Per germline, CDR1 SGDLS and CDR2 YYNGEE. The CDR3 is CASSVEWGEVNTEAFF. The CDR3, as DNA: TGTGCCAGCAGCGTAGAATGGGGGGAGGTGAACACTGAAGCTTTCTTT.

The table lists this clone with a count of one. The chain carries TRBV28 and TRBJ2-2; no clear D. Germline-derived CDR1 and CDR2 are MDHEN and SYDVKM. V lost 3 bases to trimming and J lost 2 bases, with 7 bases between them. CDR3 size: 14 residues. The CDR3 reads CASSLVLNTGELFF. DNA of the CDR3: TGTGCCAGCAGTTTGGTACTAAACACCGGGGAGCTGTTTTTT.